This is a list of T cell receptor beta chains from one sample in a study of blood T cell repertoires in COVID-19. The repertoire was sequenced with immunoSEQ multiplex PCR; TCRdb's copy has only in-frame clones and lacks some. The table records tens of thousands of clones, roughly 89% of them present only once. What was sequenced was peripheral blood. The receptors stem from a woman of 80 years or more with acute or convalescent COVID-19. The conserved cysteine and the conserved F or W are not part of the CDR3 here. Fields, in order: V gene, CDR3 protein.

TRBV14	ASSQTSGASQETQY
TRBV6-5	ATTTRTATNEKLF
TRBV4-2	ASSQVYESSGNTIY
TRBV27	ASSSPYRGGGEQF
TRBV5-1	ASSQVVRTGHNEQF
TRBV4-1	ASSQAGLAVPSYEQY
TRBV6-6	ASSYDLAGGSYEQY
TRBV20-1	SAIGDYGYT
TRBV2	ASTVPVPGELF
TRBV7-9	ASSPGLSTLGANVLT
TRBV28	ASSLRQVSAEAF
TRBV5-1	ASSPAGGSTDTQY
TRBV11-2	ASSWDRNTGELF
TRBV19	ASSILGQGASEAF
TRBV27	ASSLKGTGGYT
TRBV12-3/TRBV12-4	ASSLGTTQLY
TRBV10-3	AISPWDRGETQY
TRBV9	ASSGGGGYEETQY
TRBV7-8	ASTRGLARYGYT
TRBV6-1	ASSEALLGVYEQY
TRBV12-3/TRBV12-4	ASKRGQETQY
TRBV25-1	ASSEFRGEETQY
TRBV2	ASSLGQVYGYT
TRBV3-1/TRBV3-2	ASSRGLTGETQY
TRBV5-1	ASSLDAYAGANVLT
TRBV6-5	ASSQPRASGTQF
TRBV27	ASSFQSGGHTDTQY
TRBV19	ASSGYNSPLH
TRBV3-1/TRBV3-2	ASSRSRGFGGYT
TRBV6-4	ASSEQSNQPQH
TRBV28	ASSFHDGQGNQPQH
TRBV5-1	ASSLGGSENTIY
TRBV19	ASKGAGREHPDTQY
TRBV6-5	ASSYLQHNYGYT
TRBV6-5	ASSGLRGTGELF
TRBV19	ASSTRWGPPYEQY
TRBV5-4	ASSAAGGDFSYEQY
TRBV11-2	ASSFKTGGVGEKLF